This TCR beta chain was documented in a study of shared clonotypes between healthy human individuals. General study results and limits: Lower generation probabilities were found for non-shared clonotypes than for those shared by all four donors. Sharing across four donors was highest in naive CD4 (roughly 5%) and lowest in memory CD8 (approximately 0.4%).

Deep was the level at which the assay was run. Sequencing used immunoSEQ multiplex PCR; TCRdb keeps in-frame clones, though not all of them. This sample has approximately 2.3 million clones, with roughly 93% found just once. The CDR3 loop spans 15 amino acids. Per the germline V gene, CDR1 is MNHEY and CDR2 is SMNVEV (reference sequence). For this clone: The antigen is unknown. One end of the junction fails to match germline, which may point to a read error.

This sequence joins TRBV27 and TRBJ2-2, with 9 bases identical to TRBD1. This TCR came from a man in his late teens or twenties in good health. Some clones in this sample may be carry-over from other donors' samples. The specimen was naive CD4+ T cells from PBMCs. The subset denotes: CD45RA+ positively selected. The CDR3 DNA is TGTGCCGGCAGTCAACAGGGGGCTGGGACCGGGGAGCTGTTTTTT. It is translated as CAGSQQGAGTGELFF.